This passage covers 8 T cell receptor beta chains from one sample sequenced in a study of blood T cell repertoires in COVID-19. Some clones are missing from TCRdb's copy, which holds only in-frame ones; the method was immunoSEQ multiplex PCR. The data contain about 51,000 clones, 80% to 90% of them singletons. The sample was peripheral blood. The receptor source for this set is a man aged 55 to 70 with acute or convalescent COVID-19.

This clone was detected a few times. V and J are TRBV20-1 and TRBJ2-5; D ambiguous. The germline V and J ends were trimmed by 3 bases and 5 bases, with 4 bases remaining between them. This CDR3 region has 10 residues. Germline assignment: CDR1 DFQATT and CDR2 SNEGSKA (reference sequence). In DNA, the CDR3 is TGCAGTGCTAGTCAGGAGACCCAGTACTTC. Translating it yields CSASQETQYF.

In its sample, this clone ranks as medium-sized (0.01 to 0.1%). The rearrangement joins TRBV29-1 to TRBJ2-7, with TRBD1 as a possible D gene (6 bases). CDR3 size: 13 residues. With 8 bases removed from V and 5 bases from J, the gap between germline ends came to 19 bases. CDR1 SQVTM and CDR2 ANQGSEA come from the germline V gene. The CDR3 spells CSTSRGFGDEQYF. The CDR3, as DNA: TGCAGCACAAGCAGGGGTTTTGGAGACGAGCAGTACTTC.

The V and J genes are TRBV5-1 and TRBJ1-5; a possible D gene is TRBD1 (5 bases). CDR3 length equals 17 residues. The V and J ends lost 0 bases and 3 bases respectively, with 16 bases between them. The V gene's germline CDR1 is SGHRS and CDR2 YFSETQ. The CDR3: CASSLGDSINSNQPQHF. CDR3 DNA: TGCGCCAGCAGCTTGGGGGACTCAATAAACTCCAATCAGCCCCAGCATTTT.

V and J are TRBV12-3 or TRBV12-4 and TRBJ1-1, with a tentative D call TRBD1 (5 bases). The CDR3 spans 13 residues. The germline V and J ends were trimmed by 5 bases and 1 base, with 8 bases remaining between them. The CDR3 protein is CASSRGQNTEAFF. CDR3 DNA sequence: TGTGCCAGCAGTCGAGGACAGAACACTGAAGCTTTCTTT.

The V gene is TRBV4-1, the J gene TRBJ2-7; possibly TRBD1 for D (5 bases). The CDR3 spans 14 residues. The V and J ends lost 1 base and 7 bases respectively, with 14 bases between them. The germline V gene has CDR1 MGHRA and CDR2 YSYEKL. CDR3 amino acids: CASSQVGRVGEQYF. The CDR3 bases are TGCGCCAGCAGCCAAGTCGGCAGGGTAGGAGAGCAGTACTTC.

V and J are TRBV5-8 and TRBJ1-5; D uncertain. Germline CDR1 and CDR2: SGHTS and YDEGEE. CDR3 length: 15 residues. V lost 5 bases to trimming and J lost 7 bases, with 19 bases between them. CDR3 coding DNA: TGTGCCAGCAGTATCTTAAGGACGGGGAAACAGCCCCAGCATTTT. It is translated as CASSILRTGKQPQHF.

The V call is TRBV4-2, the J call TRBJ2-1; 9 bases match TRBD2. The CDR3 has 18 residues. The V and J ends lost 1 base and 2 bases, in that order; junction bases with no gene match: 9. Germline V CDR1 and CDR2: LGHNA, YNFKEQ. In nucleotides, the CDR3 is TGTGCCAGCAGCCAAGTCGAGAAGGCGGGAGGGCCCTACAATGAGCAGTTCTTC. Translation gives CASSQVEKAGGPYNEQFF.

CDR3 sequence (DNA): TGTGCCAGCAGCTTAGGCCTCGTGACAGGGGGCGCAAGCTATGGCTACACCTTC. Encoded protein: CASSLGLVTGGASYGYTF. The chain has TRBV13 and TRBJ1-2; 10 bases align to TRBD1. The CDR3 is 18 amino acids. Germline V gives CDR1 PRHDT, CDR2 FYEKMQ (reference sequence). V gave up 0 bases and J gave up 4 bases; unmatched junction bases: 11.